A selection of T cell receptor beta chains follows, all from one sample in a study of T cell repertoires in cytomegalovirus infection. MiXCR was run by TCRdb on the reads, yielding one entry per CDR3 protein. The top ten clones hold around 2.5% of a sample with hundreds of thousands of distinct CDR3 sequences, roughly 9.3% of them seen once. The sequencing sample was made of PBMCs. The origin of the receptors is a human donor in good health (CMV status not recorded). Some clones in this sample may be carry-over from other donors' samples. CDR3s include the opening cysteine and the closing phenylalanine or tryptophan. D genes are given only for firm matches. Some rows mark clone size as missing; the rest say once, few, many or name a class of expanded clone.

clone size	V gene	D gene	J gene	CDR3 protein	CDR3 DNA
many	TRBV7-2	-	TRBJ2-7	CASSFPGYEQYF	TGTGCCAGCAGCTTTCCGGGCTACGAGCAGTACTTC
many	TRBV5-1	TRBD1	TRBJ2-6	CASGFRTGGLAGANVLTF	TGCGCCAGCGGGTTTCGGACAGGGGGCCTCGCTGGGGCCAACGTCCTGACTTTC
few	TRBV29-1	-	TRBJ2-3	CSALKSTDTQYF	TGCAGCGCCCTGAAGAGCACAGATACGCAGTATTTT
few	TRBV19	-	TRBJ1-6	CASAWGRTNSPLHF	TGTGCCAGTGCGTGGGGCAGAACTAATTCACCCCTCCACTTT
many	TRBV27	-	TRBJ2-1	CASSHNLGGSYNEQFF	TGTGCCAGCAGTCACAATCTCGGGGGCTCCTACAATGAGCAGTTCTTC
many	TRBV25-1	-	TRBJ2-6	CASSEYFTSYIFGANVLTF	TGTGCCAGCAGTGAATATTTCACATCGTATATTTTTGGGGCCAACGTCCTGACTTTC
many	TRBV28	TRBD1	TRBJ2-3	CASSWTGLDTQYF	TGTGCCAGCAGTTGGACAGGGTTAGATACGCAGTATTTT
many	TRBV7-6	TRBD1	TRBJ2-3	CASSPWTGPDTQYF	TGTGCCAGCAGCCCTTGGACAGGGCCAGATACGCAGTATTTT
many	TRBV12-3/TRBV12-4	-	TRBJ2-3	CASSRDPSTDTQYF	TGTGCCAGCAGTCGGGACCCTAGCACAGATACGCAGTATTTT
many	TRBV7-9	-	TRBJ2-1	CASSLGGPNEQFF	TGTGCCAGCAGCTTAGGGGGACCCAATGAGCAGTTCTTC
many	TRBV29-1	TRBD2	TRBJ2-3	CSVDSGGSDTQYF	TGCAGCGTTGACAGCGGGGGATCAGATACGCAGTATTTT
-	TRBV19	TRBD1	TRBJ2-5	CASSTTTGSVTQYF	TGTGCCAGTAGTACGACGACAGGGAGTGTGACCCAGTACTTC
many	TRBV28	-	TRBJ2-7	CASNGPGASYEQYF	TGTGCCAGCAACGGGCCGGGAGCCTCCTACGAGCAGTACTTC
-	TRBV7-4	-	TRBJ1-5	CASSSGTAYSNQPQHF	TGTGCCAGCAGCTCCGGGACGGCATATAGCAATCAGCCCCAGCATTTT
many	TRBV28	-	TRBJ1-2	CASSSAHQGTVYGYTF	TGTGCCAGCAGTTCAGCTCACCAGGGGACGGTCTATGGCTACACCTTC
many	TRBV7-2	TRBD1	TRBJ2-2	CASRLDRGHTGELFF	TGTGCCAGCAGACTTGACAGGGGACACACCGGGGAGCTGTTTTTT
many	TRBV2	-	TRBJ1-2	CASSGRRIYGYTF	TGTGCCAGCAGTGGAAGACGGATCTATGGCTACACCTTC
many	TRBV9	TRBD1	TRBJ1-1	CASSPQRTGSNTEAFF	TGTGCCAGCAGCCCCCAGAGGACAGGATCGAACACTGAAGCTTTCTTT
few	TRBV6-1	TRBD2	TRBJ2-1	CASSEVAGGGNEQFF	TGTGCCAGCAGTGAAGTAGCGGGGGGTGGAAATGAGCAGTTCTTC
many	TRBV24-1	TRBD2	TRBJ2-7	CATSAGRGMAGGHYEQYF	TGTGCCACCAGTGCTGGAAGGGGCATGGCGGGGGGCCATTACGAGCAGTACTTC
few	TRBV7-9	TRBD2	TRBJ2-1	CASSSSAGGNEQFF	TGTGCCAGCAGCTCATCAGCGGGGGGCAATGAGCAGTTCTTC
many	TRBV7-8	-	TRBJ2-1	CASSLRPTYNEQFF	TGTGCCAGCAGCTTGAGACCAACCTACAATGAGCAGTTCTTC
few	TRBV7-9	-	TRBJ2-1	CASSLEPLSNEQFF	TGTGCCAGCAGCTTAGAACCCTTAAGCAATGAGCAGTTCTTC
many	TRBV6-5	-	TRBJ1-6	CASSPGAQSSYNSPLHF	TGTGCCAGCAGCCCAGGGGCGCAGAGCTCCTATAATTCACCCCTCCACTTT
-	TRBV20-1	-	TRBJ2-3	CSARDWSYTGDTQYF	TGCAGTGCTAGAGATTGGAGCTACACGGGGGATACGCAGTATTTT
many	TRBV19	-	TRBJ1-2	CASQTGIGYGYTF	TGTGCCAGTCAGACGGGAATTGGCTATGGCTACACCTTC
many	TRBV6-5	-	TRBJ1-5	CASSYADGQPQHF	TGTGCCAGCAGTTACGCGGACGGACAGCCCCAGCATTTT